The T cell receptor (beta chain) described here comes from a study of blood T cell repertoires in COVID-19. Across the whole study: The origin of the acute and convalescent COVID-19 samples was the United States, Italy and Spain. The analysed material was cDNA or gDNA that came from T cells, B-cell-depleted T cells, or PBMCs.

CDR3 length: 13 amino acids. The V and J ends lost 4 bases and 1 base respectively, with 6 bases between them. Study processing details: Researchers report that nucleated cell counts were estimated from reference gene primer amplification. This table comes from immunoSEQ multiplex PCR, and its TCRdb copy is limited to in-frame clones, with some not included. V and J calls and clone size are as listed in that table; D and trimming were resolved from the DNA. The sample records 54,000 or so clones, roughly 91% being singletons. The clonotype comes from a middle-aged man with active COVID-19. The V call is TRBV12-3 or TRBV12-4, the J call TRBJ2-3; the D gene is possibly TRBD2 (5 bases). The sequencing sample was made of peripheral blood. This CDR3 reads CASSYGGTDTQYF. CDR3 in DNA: TGTGCCAGCAGTTACGGGGGCACAGATACGCAGTATTTT.